This T cell receptor (beta chain) came from a study of OX40 agonist ivuxolimab in advanced cancers. The CDR3 extends over 12 amino acids. The germline V gene encodes CDR1 SGDLS and CDR2 YYNGEE. Trimming cost V 2 bases and J 5 bases, with 7 bases left between them. Points on this clone: Antigen: not known.

Clones were sequenced by immunoSEQ multiplex PCR, and TCRdb holds only the in-frame ones, with some missing. The table shows 6,000 to 8,000 clones, with about 73% occurring only once. Study outcomes and limitations: Circulating CD4+ and CD8+ T cells showed clonal expansion by week 6 at 0.1 to 3.0 mg/kg.

Sequences were derived from CD4+ or CD8+ T cells sorted from blood, sampled in a trial of the OX40 agonist ivuxolimab. The TCR was taken from an adult with an advanced solid tumor such as melanoma, head and neck, liver or kidney cancer. This chain links TRBV9 with TRBJ1-2, with unresolved D. This CDR3 is CASSVGGYGYTF. In nucleotides, the CDR3 is TGTGCCAGCAGCGTGGGAGGGTATGGCTACACCTTC.